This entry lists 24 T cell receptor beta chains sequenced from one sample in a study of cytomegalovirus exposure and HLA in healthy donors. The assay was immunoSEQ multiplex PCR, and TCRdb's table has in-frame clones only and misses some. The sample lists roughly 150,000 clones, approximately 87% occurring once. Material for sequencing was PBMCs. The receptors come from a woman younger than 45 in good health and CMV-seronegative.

CDR3 nucleotides: TGTGCCAGCAGCTTAGCTCTAGGGGCAGCAATCGAAAAACTGTTTTTT. Amino acid sequence: CASSLALGAAIEKLFF. This chain connects TRBV7-2 to TRBJ1-4, with D possibly matching TRBD1 (5 bases). Germline CDR1 reads SGHTA; CDR2 reads FQGNSA. This CDR3 spans 16 amino acids. Trimming removed 0 bases from V and 8 bases from J, with 16 bases in between.

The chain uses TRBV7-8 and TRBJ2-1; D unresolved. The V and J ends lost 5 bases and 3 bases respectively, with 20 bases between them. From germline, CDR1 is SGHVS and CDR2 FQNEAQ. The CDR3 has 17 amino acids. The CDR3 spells CASSPPLQAESYNEQFF. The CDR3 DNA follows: TGTGCCAGCAGCCCACCCCTTCAAGCTGAGAGCTACAATGAGCAGTTCTTC.

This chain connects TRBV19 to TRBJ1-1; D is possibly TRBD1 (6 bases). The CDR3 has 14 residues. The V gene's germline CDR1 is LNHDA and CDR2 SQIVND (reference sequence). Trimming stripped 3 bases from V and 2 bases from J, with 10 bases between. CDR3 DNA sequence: TGTGCCAGTAGTATGGCGGGGGGCAACACTGAAGCTTTCTTT. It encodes CASSMAGGNTEAFF.

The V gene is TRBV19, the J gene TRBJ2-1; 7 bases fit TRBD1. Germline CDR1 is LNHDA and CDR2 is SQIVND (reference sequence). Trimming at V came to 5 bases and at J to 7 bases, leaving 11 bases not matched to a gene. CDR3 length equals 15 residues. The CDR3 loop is CASSPNPTGFNEQFF. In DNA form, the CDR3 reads TGTGCCAGTAGTCCGAACCCGACAGGGTTTAATGAGCAGTTCTTC.

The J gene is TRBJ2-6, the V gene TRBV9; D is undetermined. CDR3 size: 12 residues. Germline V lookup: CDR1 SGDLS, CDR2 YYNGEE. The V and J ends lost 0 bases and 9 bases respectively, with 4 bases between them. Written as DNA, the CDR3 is TGTGCCAGCAGCGTAGCTAGCAACGTCCTGACTTTC. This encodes CASSVASNVLTF.

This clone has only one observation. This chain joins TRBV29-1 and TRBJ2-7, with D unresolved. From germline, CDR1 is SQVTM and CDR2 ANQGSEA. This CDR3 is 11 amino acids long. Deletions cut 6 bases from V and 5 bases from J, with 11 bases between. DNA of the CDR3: TGCAGCGTAAGACTTGTCCACGAGCAGTACTTC. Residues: CSVRLVHEQYF.

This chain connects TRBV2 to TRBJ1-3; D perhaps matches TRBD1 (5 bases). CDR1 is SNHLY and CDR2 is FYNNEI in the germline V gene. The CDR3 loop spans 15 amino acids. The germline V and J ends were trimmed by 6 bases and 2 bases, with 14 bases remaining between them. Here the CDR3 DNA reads TGTGCCAGCAGGAGAAGGACATCCCCTGGAAACACCATATATTTT. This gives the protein CASRRRTSPGNTIYF.

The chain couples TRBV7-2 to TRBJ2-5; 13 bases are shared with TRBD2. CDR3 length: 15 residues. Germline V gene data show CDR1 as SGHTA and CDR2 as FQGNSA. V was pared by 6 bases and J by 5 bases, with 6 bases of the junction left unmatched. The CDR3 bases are TGTGCCAGCAGGTTGACTAGCGGGGGGTGGGAGACCCAGTACTTC. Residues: CASRLTSGGWETQYF.

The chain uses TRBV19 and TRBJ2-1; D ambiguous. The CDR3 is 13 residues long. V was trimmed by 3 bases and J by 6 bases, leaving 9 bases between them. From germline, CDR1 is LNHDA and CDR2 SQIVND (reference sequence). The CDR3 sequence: CASSILGGNEQFF. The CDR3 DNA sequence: TGTGCCAGTAGTATCTTAGGTGGCAATGAGCAGTTCTTC.

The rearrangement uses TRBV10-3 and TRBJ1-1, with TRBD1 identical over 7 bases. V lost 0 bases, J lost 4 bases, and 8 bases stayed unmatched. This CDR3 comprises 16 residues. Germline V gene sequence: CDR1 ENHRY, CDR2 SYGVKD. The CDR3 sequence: CAISESGGGGGTEAFF. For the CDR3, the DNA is TGTGCCATCAGTGAGTCAGGGGGCGGGGGAGGCACTGAAGCTTTCTTT.

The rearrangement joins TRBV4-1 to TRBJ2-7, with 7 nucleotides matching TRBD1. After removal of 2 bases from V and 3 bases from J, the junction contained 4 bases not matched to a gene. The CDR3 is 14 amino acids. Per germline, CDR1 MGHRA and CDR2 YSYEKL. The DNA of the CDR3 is TGCGCCAGCAGCCAAACCGGGACAGACTACGAGCAGTACTTC. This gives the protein CASSQTGTDYEQYF.

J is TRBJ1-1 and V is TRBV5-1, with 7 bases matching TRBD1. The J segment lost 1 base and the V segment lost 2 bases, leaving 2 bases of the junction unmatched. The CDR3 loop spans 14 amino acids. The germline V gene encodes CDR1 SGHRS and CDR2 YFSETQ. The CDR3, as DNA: TGCGCCAGCAGCTTCCGACAGGGGAACACTGAAGCTTTCTTT. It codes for CASSFRQGNTEAFF.

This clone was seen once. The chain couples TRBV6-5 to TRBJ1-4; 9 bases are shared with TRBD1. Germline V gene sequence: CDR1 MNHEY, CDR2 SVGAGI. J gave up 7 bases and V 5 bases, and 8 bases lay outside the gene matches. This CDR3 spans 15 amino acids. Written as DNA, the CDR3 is TGTGCCAGCAGTCCAAGGGACAGGGTGACTGAAAAACTGTTTTTT. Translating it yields CASSPRDRVTEKLFF.

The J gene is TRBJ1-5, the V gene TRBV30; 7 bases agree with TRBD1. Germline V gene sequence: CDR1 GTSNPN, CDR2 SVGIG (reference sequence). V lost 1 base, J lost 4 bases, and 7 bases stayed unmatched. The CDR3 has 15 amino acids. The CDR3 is CAWSGTGQNNQPQHF. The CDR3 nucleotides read TGTGCCTGGAGTGGGACGGGACAGAATAATCAGCCCCAGCATTTT.

The DNA for the CDR3 is TGTGCCAGTAGTAGACAGGGGGCCTCCTACAATGAGCAGTTCTTC. The encoded protein is CASSRQGASYNEQFF. The chain recombines TRBV19 with TRBJ2-1; 10 nucleotides match TRBD1. Germline trimming cut 4 bases from V and 0 bases from J; bases unmatched to any gene: 0. The CDR3 consists of 15 residues. Germline CDR1 is LNHDA and CDR2 is SQIVND (reference sequence). The variable domain in full, with the rest retrieved from reference TRBV19 and TRBJ2-1, is DGGITQSPKYLFRKEGQNVTLSCEQNLNHDAMYWYRQDPGQGLRLIYYSQIVNDFQKGDIAEGYSVSREKKESFPLTVTSAQKNPTAFYLCASSRQGASYNEQFFGPGTRLTVL.

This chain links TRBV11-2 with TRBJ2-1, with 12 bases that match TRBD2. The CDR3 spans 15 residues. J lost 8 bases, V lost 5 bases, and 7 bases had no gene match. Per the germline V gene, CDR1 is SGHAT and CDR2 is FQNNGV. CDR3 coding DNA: TGTGCCAGCAGCCCTAGCGGGAGGGCTTGGGATGAGCAGTTCTTC. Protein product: CASSPSGRAWDEQFF.

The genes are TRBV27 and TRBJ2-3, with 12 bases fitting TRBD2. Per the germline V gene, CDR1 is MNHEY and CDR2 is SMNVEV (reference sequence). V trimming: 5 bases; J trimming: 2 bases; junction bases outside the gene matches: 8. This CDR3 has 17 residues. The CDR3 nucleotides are TGTGCCAGCAGTCGATTACTAGCGGGAGGACCCACAGATACGCAGTATTTT. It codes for CASSRLLAGGPTDTQYF.

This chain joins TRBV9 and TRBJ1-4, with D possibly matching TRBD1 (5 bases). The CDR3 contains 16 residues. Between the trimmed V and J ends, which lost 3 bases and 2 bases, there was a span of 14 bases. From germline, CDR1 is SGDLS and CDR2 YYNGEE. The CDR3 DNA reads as TGTGCCAGCAGCGGGGCTGGGGGGACCACTAATGAAAAACTGTTTTTT. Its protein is CASSGAGGTTNEKLFF.

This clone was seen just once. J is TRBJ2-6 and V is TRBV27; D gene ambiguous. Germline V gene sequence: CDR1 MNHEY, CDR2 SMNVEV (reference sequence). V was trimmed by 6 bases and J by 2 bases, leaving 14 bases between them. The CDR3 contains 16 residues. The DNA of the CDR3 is TGTGCCAGCAGCTCGAATCCGCGCGCTGGGGCCAACGTCCTGACTTTC. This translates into CASSSNPRAGANVLTF.

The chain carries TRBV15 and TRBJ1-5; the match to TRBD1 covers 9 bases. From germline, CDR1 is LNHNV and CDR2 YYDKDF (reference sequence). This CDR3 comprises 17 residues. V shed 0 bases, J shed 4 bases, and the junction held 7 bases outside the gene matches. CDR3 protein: CATSRDWDREWNQPQHF. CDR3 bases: TGTGCCACCAGCAGAGATTGGGACAGGGAGTGGAATCAGCCCCAGCATTTT. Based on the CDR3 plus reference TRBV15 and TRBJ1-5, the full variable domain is DAMVIQNPRYQVTQFGKPVTLSCSQTLNHNVMYWYQQKSSQAPKLLFHYYDKDFNNEADTPDNFQSRRPNTSFCFLDIRSPGLGDTAMYLCATSRDWDREWNQPQHFGDGTRLSIL.

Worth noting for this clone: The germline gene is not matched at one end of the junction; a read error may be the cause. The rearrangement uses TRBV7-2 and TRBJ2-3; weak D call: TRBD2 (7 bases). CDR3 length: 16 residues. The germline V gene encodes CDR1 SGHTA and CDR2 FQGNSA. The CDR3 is CASSSRGRGLTHTQYF. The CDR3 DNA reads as TGTGCCAGCAGCTCCCGGGGGCGGGGGCTCACACATACGCAGTATTTT.

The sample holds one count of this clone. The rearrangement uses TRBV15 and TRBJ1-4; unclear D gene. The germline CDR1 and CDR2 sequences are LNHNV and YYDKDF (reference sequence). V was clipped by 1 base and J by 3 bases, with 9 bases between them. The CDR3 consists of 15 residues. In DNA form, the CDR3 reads TGTGCCACCAGCAGAGCGGTTTCGTCTAATGAAAAACTGTTTTTT. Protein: CATSRAVSSNEKLFF. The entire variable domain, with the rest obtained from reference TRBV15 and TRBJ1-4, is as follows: DAMVIQNPRYQVTQFGKPVTLSCSQTLNHNVMYWYQQKSSQAPKLLFHYYDKDFNNEADTPDNFQSRRPNTSFCFLDIRSPGLGDTAMYLCATSRAVSSNEKLFFGSGTQLSVL.

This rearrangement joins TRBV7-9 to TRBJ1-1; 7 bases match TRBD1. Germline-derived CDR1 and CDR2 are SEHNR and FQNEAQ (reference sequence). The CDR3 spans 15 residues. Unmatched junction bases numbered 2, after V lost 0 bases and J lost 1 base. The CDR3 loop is CASSLASGGNTEAFF. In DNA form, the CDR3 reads TGTGCCAGCAGCTTAGCCTCAGGGGGGAACACTGAAGCTTTCTTT.

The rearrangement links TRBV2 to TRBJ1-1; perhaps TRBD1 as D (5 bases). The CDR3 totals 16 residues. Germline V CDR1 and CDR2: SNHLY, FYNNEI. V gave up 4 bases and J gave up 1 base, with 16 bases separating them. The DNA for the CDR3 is TGTGCCAGCAGTGTTTTGAGAGGGACCCGGAACACTGAAGCTTTCTTT. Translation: CASSVLRGTRNTEAFF.